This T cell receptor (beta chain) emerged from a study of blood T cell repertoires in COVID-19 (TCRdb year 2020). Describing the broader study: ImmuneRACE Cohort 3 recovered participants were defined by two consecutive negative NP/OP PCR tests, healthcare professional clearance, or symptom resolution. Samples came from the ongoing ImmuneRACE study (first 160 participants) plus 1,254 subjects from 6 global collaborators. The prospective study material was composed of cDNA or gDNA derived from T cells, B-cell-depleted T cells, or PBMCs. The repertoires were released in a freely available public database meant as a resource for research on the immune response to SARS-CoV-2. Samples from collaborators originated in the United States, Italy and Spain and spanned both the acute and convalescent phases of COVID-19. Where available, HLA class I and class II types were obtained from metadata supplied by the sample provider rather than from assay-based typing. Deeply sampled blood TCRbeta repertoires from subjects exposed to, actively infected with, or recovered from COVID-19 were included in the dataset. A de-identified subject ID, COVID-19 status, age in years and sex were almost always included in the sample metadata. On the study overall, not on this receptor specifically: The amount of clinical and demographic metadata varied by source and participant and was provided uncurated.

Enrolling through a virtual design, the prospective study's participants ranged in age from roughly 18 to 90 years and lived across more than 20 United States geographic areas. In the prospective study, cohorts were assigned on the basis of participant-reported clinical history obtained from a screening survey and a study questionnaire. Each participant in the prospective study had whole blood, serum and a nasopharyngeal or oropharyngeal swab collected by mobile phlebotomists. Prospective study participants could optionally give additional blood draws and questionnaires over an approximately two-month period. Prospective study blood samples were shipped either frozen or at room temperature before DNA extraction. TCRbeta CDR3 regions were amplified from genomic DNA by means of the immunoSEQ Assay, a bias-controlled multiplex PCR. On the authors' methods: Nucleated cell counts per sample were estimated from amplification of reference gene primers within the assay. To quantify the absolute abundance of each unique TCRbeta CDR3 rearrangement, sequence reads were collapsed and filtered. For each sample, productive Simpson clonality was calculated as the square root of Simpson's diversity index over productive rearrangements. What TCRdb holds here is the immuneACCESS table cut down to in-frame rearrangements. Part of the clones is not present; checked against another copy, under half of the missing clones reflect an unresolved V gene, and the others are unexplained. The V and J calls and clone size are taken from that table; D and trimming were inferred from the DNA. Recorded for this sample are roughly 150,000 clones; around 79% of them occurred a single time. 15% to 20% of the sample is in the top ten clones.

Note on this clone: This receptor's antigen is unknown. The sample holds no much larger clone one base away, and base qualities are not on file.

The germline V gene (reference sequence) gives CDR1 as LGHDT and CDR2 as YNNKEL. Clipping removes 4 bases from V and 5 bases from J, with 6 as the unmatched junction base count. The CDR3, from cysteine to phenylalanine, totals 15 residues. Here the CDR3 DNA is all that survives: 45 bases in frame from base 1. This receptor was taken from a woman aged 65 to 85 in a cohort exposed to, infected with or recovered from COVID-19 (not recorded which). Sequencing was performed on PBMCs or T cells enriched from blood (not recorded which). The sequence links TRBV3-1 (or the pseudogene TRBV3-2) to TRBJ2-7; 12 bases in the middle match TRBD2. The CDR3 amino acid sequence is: CASSPGLAGYNEQYF. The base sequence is TGTGCCAGCAGCCCCGGACTAGCGGGATACAACGAGCAGTACTTC.